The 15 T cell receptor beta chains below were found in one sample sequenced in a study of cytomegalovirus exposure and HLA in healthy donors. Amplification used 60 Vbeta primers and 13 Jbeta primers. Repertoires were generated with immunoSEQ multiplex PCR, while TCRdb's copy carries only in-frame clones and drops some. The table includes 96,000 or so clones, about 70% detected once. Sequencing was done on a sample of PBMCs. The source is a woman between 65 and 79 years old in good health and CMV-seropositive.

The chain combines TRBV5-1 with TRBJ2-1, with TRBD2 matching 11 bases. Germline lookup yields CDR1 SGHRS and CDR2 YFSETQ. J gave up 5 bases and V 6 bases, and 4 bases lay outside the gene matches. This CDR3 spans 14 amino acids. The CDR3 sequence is CASKIAGGDNEQFF. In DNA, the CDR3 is TGCGCCAGCAAGATAGCGGGGGGGGACAATGAGCAGTTCTTC. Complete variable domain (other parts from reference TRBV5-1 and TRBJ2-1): KAGVTQTPRYLIKTRGQQVTLSCSPISGHRSVSWYQQTPGQGLQFLFEYFSETQRNKGNFPGRFSGRQFSNSRSEMNVSTLELGDSALYLCASKIAGGDNEQFFGPGTRLTVL.

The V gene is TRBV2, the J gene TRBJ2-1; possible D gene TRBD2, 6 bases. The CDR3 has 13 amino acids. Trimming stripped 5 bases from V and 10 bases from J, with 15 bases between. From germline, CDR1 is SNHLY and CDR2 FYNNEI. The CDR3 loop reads CASSQTRGAEQFF. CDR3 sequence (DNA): TGTGCCAGCAGTCAGACTAGGGGTGCAGAGCAGTTCTTC.

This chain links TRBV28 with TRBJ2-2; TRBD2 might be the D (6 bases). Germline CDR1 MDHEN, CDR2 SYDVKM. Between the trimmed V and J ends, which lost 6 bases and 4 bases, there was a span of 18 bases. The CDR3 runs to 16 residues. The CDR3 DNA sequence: TGTGCCAGCAGCTGGATCCGGGGGAGCGGCACCGGGGAGCTGTTTTTT. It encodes CASSWIRGSGTGELFF.

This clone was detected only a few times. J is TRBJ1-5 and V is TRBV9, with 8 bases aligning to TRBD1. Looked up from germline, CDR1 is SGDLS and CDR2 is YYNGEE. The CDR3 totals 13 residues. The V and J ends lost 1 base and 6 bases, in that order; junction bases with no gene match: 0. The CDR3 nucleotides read TGTGCCAGCAGCGTACAGGGGGCTCAGCCCCAGCATTTT. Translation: CASSVQGAQPQHF.

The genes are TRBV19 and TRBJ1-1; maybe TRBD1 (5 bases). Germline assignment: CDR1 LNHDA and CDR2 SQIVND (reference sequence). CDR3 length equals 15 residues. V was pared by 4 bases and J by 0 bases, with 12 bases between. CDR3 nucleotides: TGTGCCAGTAGTAGGGGGGGTACCATGAACACTGAAGCTTTCTTT. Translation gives CASSRGGTMNTEAFF.

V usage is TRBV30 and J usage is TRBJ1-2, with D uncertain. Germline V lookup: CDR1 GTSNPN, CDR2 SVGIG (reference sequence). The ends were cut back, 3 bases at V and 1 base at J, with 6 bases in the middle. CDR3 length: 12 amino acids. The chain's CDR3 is CAWSARNYGYTF. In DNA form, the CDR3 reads TGTGCCTGGAGCGCGCGTAACTATGGCTACACCTTC.

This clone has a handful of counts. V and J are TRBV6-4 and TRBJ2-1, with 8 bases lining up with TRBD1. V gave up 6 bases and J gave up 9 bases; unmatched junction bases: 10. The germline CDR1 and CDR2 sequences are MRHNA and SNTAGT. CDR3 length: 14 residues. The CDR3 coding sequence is TGTGCCAGCAGCCCGGGACAGGAAAGGAGTGAGCAGTTCTTC. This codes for CASSPGQERSEQFF.

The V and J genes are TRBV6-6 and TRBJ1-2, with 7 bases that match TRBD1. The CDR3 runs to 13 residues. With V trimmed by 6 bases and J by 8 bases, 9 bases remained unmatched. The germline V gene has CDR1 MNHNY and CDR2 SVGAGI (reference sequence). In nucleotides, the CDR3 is TGTGCCAGCAGCAAAGACAGGGTAGCGGGCTACACCTTC. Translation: CASSKDRVAGYTF.

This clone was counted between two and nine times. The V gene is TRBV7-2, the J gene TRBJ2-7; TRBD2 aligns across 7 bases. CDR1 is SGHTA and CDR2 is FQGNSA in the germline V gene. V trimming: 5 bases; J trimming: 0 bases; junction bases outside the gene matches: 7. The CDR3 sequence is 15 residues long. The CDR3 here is CASSRDYANSYEQYF. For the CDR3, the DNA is TGTGCCAGCAGCCGGGACTACGCTAACTCCTACGAGCAGTACTTC.

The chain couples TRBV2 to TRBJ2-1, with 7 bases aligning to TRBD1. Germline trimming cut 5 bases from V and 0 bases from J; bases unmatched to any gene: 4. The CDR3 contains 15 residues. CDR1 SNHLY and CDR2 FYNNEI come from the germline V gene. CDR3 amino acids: CASSYRGRSYNEQFF. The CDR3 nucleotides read TGTGCCAGCAGTTACAGGGGTCGCTCCTACAATGAGCAGTTCTTC.

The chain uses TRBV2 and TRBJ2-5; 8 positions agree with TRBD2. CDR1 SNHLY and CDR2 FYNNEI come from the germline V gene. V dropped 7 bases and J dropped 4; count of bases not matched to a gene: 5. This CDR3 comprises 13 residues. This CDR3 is CASTGREGETQYF. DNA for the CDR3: TGTGCCAGCACTGGACGGGAGGGAGAGACCCAGTACTTC. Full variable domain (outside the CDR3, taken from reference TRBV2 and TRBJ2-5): EPEVTQTPSHQVTQMGQEVILRCVPISNHLYFYWYRQILGQKVEFLVSFYNNEISEKSEIFDDQFSVERPDGSNFTLKIRSTKLEDSAMYFCASTGREGETQYFGPGTRLLVL.

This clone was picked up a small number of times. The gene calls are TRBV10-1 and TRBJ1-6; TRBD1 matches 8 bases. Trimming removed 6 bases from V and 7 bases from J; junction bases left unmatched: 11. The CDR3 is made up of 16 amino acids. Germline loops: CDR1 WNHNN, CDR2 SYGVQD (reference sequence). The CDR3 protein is CASRSAWTGRNSPLHF. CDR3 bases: TGCGCCAGCAGATCAGCTTGGACAGGGAGAAATTCACCCCTCCACTTT.

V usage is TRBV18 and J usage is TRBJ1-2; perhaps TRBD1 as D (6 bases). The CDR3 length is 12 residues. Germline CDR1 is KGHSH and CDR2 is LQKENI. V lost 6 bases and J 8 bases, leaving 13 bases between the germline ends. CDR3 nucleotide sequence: TGTGCCAGCTCCTCCTCAGGGGTAGGCTACACCTTC. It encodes CASSSSGVGYTF.

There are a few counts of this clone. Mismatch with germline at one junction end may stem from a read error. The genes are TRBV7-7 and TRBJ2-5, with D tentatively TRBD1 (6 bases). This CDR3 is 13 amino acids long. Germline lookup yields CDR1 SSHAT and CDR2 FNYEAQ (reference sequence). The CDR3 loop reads CASSLGGEEAQYF. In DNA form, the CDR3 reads TGTGCTAGCAGCCTAGGGGGAGAAGAGGCCCAGTACTTC.

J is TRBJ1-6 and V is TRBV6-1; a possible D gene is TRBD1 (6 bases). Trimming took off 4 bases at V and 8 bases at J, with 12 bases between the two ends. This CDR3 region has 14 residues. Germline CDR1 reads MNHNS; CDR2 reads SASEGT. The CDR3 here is CASSVGGPYSPLHF. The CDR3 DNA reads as TGTGCCAGCAGTGTGGGGGGGCCCTATTCACCCCTCCACTTT.